The rows below give T cell receptor beta chains drawn from one sample of a study of blood T cell repertoires in COVID-19. The table came from immunoSEQ multiplex PCR; TCRdb's copy has only in-frame clones and leaves some out. The top ten clones hold 1.5% to 2% of a sample with 310,000 or so clones, about 82% of them seen once. The sample comprised peripheral blood. The receptors stem from a woman aged 45-59 years with acute or convalescent COVID-19. Each CDR3 is given with its conserved first and last residue. A D gene is named only where the DNA matches it firmly. Rows give clone size only sometimes, using once, few, many, or a class for an expanded clone.

TRBJ2-3,-,TRBV7-2,-,CASSSGLWEDTQYF,TGTGCCAGCAGCTCGGGACTTTGGGAGGATACGCAGTATTTT
TRBJ2-1,TRBD2,TRBV24-1,-,CATSDPGTSGSYEQFF,TGTGCCACCAGTGACCCCGGGACTAGCGGGAGCTATGAGCAGTTCTTC
TRBJ2-7,-,TRBV7-9,-,CASSLGRGDEQYF,TGTGCCAGCAGCTTGGGCAGGGGGGACGAGCAGTACTTC
TRBJ2-2,TRBD2,TRBV24-1,-,CATSDTGLAGGDGELFF,TGTGCCACCAGTGACACGGGACTAGCGGGAGGAGACGGGGAGCTGTTTTTT
TRBJ1-3,-,TRBV11-2,-,CASSLVHSFGNTIYF,TGTGCCAGCAGCTTAGTACACAGCTTCGGAAACACCATATATTTT
TRBJ2-7,-,TRBV5-1,-,CASRLGTADYEQYF,TGCGCCAGCAGACTCGGGACTGCCGACTACGAGCAGTACTTC
TRBJ2-1,TRBD2,TRBV5-1,-,CASSLRGVAGRRNEQFF,TGCGCCAGCAGCCTCCGAGGGGTAGCGGGAAGAAGGAATGAGCAGTTCTTC
TRBJ2-5,-,TRBV10-3,once,CAISESTYGQGGETQYF,TGTGCCATCAGTGAGTCGACGTATGGGCAGGGAGGAGAGACCCAGTACTTC
TRBJ1-5,-,TRBV4-1,-,CASSQDWTAVGPQHF,TGCGCCAGCAGCCAAGATTGGACAGCGGTGGGGCCCCAGCATTTT
TRBJ2-7,-,TRBV2,-,CASSGGFYYEQYF,TGTGCCAGCAGTGGCGGGTTTTACTACGAGCAGTACTTC
TRBJ2-4,TRBD1,TRBV7-3,-,CASSPEGQETNIQYF,TGTGCCAGCAGCCCGGAGGGACAGGAGACAAACATTCAGTACTTC
TRBJ2-5,TRBD2,TRBV28,-,CASIVSGGPQETQYF,TGTGCCAGCATAGTGTCGGGAGGGCCCCAAGAGACCCAGTACTTC
TRBJ1-2,-,TRBV14,-,CASSQDLGGGLRSYGYTF,TGTGCCAGCAGCCAAGATCTTGGCGGCGGCTTGAGGAGCTATGGCTACACCTTC